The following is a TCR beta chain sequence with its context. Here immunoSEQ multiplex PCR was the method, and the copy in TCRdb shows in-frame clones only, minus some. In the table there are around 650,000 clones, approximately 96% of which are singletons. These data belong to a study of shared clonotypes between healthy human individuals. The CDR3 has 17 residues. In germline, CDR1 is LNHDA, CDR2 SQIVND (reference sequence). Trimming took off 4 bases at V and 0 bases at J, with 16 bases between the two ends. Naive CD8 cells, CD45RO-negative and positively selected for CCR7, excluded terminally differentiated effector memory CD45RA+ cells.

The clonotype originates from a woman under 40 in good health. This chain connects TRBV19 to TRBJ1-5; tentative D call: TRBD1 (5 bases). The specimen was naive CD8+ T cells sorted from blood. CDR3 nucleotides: TGTGCCAGTAGTACCTTGGACATACTGAATAGCAATCAGCCCCAGCATTTT. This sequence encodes CASSTLDILNSNQPQHF.